The present T cell receptor beta chain was sequenced within a study of T cell repertoires in cytomegalovirus infection. Study background: Indications of both CMV infection and matching HLA type were provided by public TCR beta signatures.

On this clonotype itself: Its antigen is still unknown.

The study, taken as a whole, reports: Clonotype analysis showed dominance of the ex vivo response by HLA-C-restricted CMV-specific TCR beta clonotypes.

TCRdb reprocessed the reads with MiXCR, giving one entry per CDR3 protein. The sample yields about 400,000 distinct CDR3 sequences, roughly 18% seen once. Sequencing was carried out using PBMCs. The sequence was obtained from a human donor in good health (CMV status not recorded). Some clones in this sample may be carry-over from other donors' samples.

CDR3 sequence reads: CASSQDEAGSHGYTF. For the CDR3, the DNA is TGCGCCAGCAGCCAAGATGAGGCAGGGAGCCATGGCTACACCTTC. The genes are TRBV4-1 and TRBJ1-2, with D perhaps TRBD1 (5 bases). V dropped 0 bases and J dropped 6 bases, with 14 bases sitting between them. This CDR3 has 15 amino acids. From germline, CDR1 is MGHRA and CDR2 YSYEKL.